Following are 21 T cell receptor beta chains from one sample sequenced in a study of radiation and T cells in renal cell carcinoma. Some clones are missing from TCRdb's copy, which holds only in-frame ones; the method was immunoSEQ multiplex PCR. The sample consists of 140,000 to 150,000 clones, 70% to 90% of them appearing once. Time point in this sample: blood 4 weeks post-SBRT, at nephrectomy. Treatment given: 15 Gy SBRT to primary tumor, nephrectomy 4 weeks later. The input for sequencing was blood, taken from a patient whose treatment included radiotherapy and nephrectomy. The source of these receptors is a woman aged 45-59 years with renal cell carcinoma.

The CDR3, as DNA: TGTGCCAGCAGCTTGGGACAGGGAAAACCAATGACCAACTCCTACGAGCAGTACTTC. This gives the protein CASSLGQGKPMTNSYEQYF. V gene TRBV7-6 combines with J gene TRBJ2-7; TRBD1 aligns across 9 bases. In germline, CDR1 is SGHVS, CDR2 FNYEAQ. This CDR3 region has 19 residues. The V and J ends lost 3 bases and 0 bases, in that order; junction bases with no gene match: 15.

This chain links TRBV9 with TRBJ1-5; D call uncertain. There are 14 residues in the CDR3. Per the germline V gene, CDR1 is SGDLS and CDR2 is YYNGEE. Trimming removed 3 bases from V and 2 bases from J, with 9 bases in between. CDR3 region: CASSDSPGNQPQHF. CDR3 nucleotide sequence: TGTGCCAGCAGCGACTCTCCAGGCAATCAGCCCCAGCATTTT. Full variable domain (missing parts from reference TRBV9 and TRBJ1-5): DSGVTQTPKHLITATGQRVTLRCSPRSGDLSVYWYQQSLDQGLQFLIQYYNGEERAKGNILERFSAQQFPDLHSELNLSSLELGDSALYFCASSDSPGNQPQHFGDGTRLSIL.

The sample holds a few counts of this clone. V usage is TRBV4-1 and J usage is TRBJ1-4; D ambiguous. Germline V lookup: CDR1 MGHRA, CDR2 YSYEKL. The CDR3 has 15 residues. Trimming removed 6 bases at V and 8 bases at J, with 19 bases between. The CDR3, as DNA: TGCGCCAGCAGAGGAGAGGGAGACGCTAGAGAAAAACTGTTTTTT. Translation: CASRGEGDAREKLFF.

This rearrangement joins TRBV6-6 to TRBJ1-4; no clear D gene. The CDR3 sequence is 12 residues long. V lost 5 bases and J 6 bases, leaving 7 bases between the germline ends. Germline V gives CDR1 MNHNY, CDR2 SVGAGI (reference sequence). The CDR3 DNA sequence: TGTGCCAGCAGTGATAGAGATGAAAAACTGTTTTTT. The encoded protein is CASSDRDEKLFF.

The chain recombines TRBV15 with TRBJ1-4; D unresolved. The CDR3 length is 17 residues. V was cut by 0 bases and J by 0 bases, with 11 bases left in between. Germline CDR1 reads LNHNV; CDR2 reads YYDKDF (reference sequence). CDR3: CATSRDYTDATNEKLFF. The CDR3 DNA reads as TGTGCCACCAGCAGAGATTATACGGACGCAACTAATGAAAAACTGTTTTTT.

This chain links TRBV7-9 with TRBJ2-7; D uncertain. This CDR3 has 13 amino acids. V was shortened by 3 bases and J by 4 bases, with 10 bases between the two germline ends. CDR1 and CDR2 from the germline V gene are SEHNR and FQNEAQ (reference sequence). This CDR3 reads CASSLAGAYEQYF. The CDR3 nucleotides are TGTGCCAGCAGCTTGGCCGGAGCTTACGAGCAGTACTTC.

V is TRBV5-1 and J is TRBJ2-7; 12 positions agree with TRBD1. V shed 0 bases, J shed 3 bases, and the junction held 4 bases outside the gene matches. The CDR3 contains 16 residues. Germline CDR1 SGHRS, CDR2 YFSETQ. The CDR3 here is CASSLGGQGAVYEQYF. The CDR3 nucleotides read TGCGCCAGCAGCTTGGGGGGACAGGGGGCCGTCTACGAGCAGTACTTC.

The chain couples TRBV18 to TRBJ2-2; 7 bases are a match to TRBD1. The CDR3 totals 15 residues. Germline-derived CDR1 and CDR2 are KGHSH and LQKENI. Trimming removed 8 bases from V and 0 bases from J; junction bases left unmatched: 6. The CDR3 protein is CASHGTDANTGELFF. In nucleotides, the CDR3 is TGTGCCAGCCACGGGACAGACGCGAACACCGGGGAGCTGTTTTTT.

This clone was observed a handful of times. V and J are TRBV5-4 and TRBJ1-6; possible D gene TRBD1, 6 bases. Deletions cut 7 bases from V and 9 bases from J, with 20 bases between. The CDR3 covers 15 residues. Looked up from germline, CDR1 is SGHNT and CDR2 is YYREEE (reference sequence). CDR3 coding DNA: TGTGCCAGCCGGGGGGGGCCACAACCCGGTTCACCCCTCCACTTT. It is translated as CASRGGPQPGSPLHF.

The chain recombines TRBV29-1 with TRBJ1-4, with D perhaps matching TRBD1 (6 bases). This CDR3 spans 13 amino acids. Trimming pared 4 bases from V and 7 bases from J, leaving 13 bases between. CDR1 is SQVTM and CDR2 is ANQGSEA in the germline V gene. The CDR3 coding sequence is TGCAGCGTTGCCTTGGGGGCTGGTGAAAAACTGTTTTTT. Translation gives CSVALGAGEKLFF. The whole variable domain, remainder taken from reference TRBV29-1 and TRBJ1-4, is SAVISQKPSRDICQRGTSLTIQCQVDSQVTMMFWYRQQPGQSLTLIATANQGSEATYESGFVIDKFPISRPNLTFSTLTVSNMSPEDSSIYLCSVALGAGEKLFFGSGTQLSVL.

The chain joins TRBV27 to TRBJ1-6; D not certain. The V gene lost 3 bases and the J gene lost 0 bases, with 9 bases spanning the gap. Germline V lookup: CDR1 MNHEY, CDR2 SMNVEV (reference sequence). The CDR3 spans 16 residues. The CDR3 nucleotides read TGTGCCAGCAGTTTTGCCGTGGACTCCTATAATTCACCCCTCCACTTT. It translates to CASSFAVDSYNSPLHF.

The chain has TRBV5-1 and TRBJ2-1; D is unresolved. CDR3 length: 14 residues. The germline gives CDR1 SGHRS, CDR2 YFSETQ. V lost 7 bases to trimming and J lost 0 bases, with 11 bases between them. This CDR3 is CASGLESSYNEQFF. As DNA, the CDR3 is TGCGCCAGCGGCCTGGAGAGCTCCTACAATGAGCAGTTCTTC.

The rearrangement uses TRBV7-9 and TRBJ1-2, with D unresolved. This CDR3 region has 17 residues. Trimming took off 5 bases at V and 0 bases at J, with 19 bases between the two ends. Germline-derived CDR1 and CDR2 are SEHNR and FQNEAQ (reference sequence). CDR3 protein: CASSEGAGRHSNYGYTF. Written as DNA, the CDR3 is TGTGCCAGCAGCGAGGGTGCGGGCCGCCACTCTAACTATGGCTACACCTTC.

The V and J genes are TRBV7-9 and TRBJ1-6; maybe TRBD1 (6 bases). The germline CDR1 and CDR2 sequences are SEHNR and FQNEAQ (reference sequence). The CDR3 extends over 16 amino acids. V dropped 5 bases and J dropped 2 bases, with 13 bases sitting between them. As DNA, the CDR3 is TGTGCCAGCAGCCTAGGGGGGGTCGCCTATAATTCACCCCTCCACTTT. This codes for CASSLGGVAYNSPLHF.

The CDR3: CASSDNRGTEAFF. As DNA, the CDR3 is TGTGCCAGCAGCGACAATCGTGGGACTGAAGCTTTCTTT. The chain uses TRBV11-2 and TRBJ1-1; D is uncertain. Germline-derived CDR1 and CDR2 are SGHAT and FQNNGV. The CDR3 has 13 amino acids. Trimming removed 5 bases from V and 5 bases from J, with 12 bases in between.

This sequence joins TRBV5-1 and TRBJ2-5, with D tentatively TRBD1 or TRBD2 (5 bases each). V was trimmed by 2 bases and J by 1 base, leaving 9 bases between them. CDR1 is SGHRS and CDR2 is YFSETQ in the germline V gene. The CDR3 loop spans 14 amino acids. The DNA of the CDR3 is TGCGCCAGCAGCTTCGAGGGGCGCCAAGAGACCCAGTACTTC. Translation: CASSFEGRQETQYF. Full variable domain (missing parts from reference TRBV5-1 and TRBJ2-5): KAGVTQTPRYLIKTRGQQVTLSCSPISGHRSVSWYQQTPGQGLQFLFEYFSETQRNKGNFPGRFSGRQFSNSRSEMNVSTLELGDSALYLCASSFEGRQETQYFGPGTRLLVL.

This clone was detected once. CDR3 DNA: TGTGCCAGCAGCGGACGGAGCTATGGCTACACCTTC. It codes for CASSGRSYGYTF. The J gene is TRBJ1-2, the V gene TRBV9; D gene uncertain. CDR1 and CDR2 from the germline V gene are SGDLS and YYNGEE. Between the trimmed V and J ends, which lost 3 bases and 4 bases, there was a span of 7 bases. The CDR3 loop spans 12 amino acids.

The CDR3 DNA is TGTGCCTGGAGTAAGACCCGGTTCGGGGACTGGTATAATTCACCCCTCCACTTT. Amino acids: CAWSKTRFGDWYNSPLHF. The chain has TRBV30 and TRBJ1-6; possible D gene TRBD1, 5 bases. The V and J ends lost 2 bases and 4 bases respectively, with 21 bases between them. The CDR3 covers 18 residues. The germline gives CDR1 GTSNPN, CDR2 SVGIG (reference sequence).

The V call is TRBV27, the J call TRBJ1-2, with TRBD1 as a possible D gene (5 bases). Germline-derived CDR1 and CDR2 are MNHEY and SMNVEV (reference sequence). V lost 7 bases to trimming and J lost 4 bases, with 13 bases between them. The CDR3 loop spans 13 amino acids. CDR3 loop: CASTRDGLYGYTF. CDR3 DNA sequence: TGTGCCAGCACTAGGGACGGCCTCTATGGCTACACCTTC.

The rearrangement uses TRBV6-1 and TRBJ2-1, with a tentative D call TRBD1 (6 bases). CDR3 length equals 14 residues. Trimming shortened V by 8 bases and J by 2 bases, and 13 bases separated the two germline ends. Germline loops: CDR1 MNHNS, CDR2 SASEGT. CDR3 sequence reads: CASSRTATYNEQFF. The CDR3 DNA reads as TGTGCCAGCTCTAGGACAGCAACCTACAATGAGCAGTTCTTC.

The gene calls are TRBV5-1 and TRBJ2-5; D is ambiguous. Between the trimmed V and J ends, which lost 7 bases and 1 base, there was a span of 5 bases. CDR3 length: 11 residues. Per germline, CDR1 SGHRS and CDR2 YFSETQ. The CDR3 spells CASGSQETQYF. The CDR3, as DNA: TGCGCCAGCGGGTCCCAAGAGACCCAGTACTTC.